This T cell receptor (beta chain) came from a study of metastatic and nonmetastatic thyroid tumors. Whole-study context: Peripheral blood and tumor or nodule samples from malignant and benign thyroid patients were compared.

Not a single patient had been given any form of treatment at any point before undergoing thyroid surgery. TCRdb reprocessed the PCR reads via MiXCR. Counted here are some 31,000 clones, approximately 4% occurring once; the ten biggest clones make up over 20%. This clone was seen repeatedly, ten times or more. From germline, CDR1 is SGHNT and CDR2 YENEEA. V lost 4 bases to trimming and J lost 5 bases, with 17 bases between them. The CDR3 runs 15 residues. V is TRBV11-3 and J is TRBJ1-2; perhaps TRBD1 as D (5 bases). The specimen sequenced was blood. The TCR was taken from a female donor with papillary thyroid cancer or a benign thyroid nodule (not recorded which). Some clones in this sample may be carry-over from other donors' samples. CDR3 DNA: TGTGCCAGCAGCTCTTACCTATCTACAGGATATGGCTACACCTTC. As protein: CASSSYLSTGYGYTF.